The TCR beta chain described here comes from a study of CD8 T cells in ankylosing spondylitis (dated by TCRdb to 2017 to 2019). Notes on the research overall: The study profiled T cell receptor beta repertoires in healthy donors and ankylosing spondylitis patients to find disease-linked TCR variants. Peripheral blood samples were taken, and synovial fluid was additionally collected from ankylosing spondylitis patients. The full study cohort was made up of over 20 ankylosing spondylitis patients and more than 90 healthy donors.

The sample was run on an Illumina HiSeq 2500. TCR beta libraries were prepared by quantitative 5'-RACE with molecular barcodes. The original pipeline was this. To identify disease-linked TCR variants, a new computational method was used, one built on a probabilistic model of VDJ rearrangement. TCRdb ran its own pipeline on the public reads, namely fastp trimming at Q25 and MiXCR clone calling, and kept in-frame beta chains. Each CDR3 protein gets just one entry, which takes the most common genes and DNA from the rows behind it. These V and J calls derive from TCRdb rather than the authors' analysis. The sample table shows 300,000 to 400,000 distinct CDR3 sequences, and around 10% are seen once. The ten largest account for 8% to 9.5% of the sample. CDR1 and CDR2 are read off the germline V gene as SGHRS and YFSETQ. V and J are trimmed by 3 bases and 8 bases, and the gene matches miss 5 bases of the junction. There are 15 amino acids in the CDR3, from cysteine to phenylalanine inclusive. CDR3 DNA only is kept here, 45 bases in frame from base 1.

Points the paper makes about the study in general: Blood from ankylosing spondylitis patients appeared to be characterized by a TCR beta motif composed of eight highly homologous amino acid variants. A CD8+ phenotype was shown by the disease-linked clones, which were found at relatively low frequencies in peripheral blood. Significant enrichment of the disease-linked clones was reported in matched synovial fluid samples from ankylosing spondylitis patients. Some of the motif variants had been reported before in the synovial fluid and blood of reactive arthritis patients, a finding that suggests common disease-initiation mechanisms.

A word on this clonotype: Its antigen is unknown. Base qualities are not provided; no much larger clone lies one nucleotide away.

Here the chain combines TRBV5-1 and TRBJ1-4, and 12 junction bases match TRBD1. What was sequenced was blood, either unsorted or a sorted T cell fraction (not recorded which). The clonotype was recovered from a female donor with ankylosing spondylitis or in good health (not recorded which). CDR3 protein: CASSSGDRGPEKLFF. The DNA is as follows: TGCGCCAGCAGCTCAGGGGACAGGGGGCCCGAAAAACTGTTTTTT.